These 16 T cell receptor beta chains were all obtained from the same sample, sequenced in a study of cytomegalovirus exposure and HLA in healthy donors. The PCR contained 60 Vbeta and 13 Jbeta primers. Measured with immunoSEQ multiplex PCR; TCRdb has only the in-frame clones, and not every one. The sample holds about 180,000 clones, about 85% seen once. Sequenced input: PBMCs. All receptors derive from a girl aged 10 to 17 in good health and CMV-seropositive.

This clone was detected a few times. For the CDR3, the DNA is TGTGCCAGCAGTGAAGCGACAGGCTCCTACGAGCAGTACTTC. This translates into CASSEATGSYEQYF. The chain employs TRBV2 and TRBJ2-7, with a tentative D call TRBD1 (6 bases). Trimming took off 0 bases at V and 0 bases at J, with 6 bases between the two ends. The length of the CDR3 is 14 residues. CDR1 is SNHLY, CDR2 FYNNEI, per germline.

The chain carries TRBV4-3 and TRBJ2-3, with D hard to call. The germline gives CDR1 LGHNA, CDR2 YSLEER. This CDR3 spans 16 amino acids. Deletions cut 1 base from V and 6 bases from J, with 17 bases between. The CDR3 is CASSQGEAGARDTQYF. In nucleotides, the CDR3 is TGCGCCAGCAGCCAAGGAGAGGCCGGTGCTCGGGATACGCAGTATTTT.

This sequence joins TRBV7-6 and TRBJ2-1, with D possibly being TRBD2 (8 bases). Germline lookup yields CDR1 SGHVS and CDR2 FNYEAQ. This CDR3 region has 18 residues. V was clipped by 5 bases and J by 4 bases, with 24 bases between them. CDR3 amino acids: CASSPGTDRTSRYNEQFF. As DNA, the CDR3 is TGTGCCAGCAGCCCCGGGACAGATCGGACTAGCAGATACAATGAGCAGTTCTTC.

The chain has TRBV27 and TRBJ1-1; no firm D call. The CDR3 is 14 amino acids. The ends were cut back, 6 bases at V and 3 bases at J, with 14 bases in the middle. Per germline, CDR1 MNHEY and CDR2 SMNVEV (reference sequence). The CDR3 spells CASSSLRVYTEAFF. The CDR3 DNA is TGTGCCAGCAGCTCGCTCCGGGTTTACACTGAAGCTTTCTTT.

This sequence joins TRBV19 and TRBJ1-1; D might be TRBD1 (6 bases). The CDR3 is 12 residues long. CDR1 and CDR2 from the germline V gene are LNHDA and SQIVND (reference sequence). V lost 9 bases and J 6 bases, leaving 14 bases between the germline ends. For the CDR3, the DNA is TGTGCCAGCGGAAGAGGGGGAGCTGAAGCTTTCTTT. Amino acids: CASGRGGAEAFF.

This chain joins TRBV6-5 and TRBJ2-1, with 10 bases that match TRBD1. CDR3 length: 15 residues. Losses at the gene ends were 8 bases for V and 6 bases for J; bases not matched to a gene: 10. CDR1 and CDR2 (germline): MNHEY, SVGAGI. The CDR3 protein is CASGAWDRGSNEQFF. The CDR3 DNA reads TGTGCCAGCGGCGCTTGGGACAGGGGAAGCAATGAGCAGTTCTTC.

The chain uses TRBV9 and TRBJ2-1; a possible D gene is TRBD1 (6 bases). CDR1 and CDR2 (germline): SGDLS, YYNGEE. There are 15 residues in the CDR3. V was clipped by 0 bases and J by 3 bases, with 10 bases between them. CDR3 nucleotides: TGTGCCAGCAGCGTAGAGGGGGAGAGCTACAATGAGCAGTTCTTC. It codes for CASSVEGESYNEQFF.

This clone was found a few times. The J gene is TRBJ2-5, the V gene TRBV7-2, with D perhaps matching TRBD1 (5 bases). This CDR3 contains 13 residues. The germline V and J ends were trimmed by 4 bases and 5 bases, with 11 bases remaining between them. Germline assignment: CDR1 SGHTA and CDR2 FQGNSA. Here the CDR3 DNA reads TGTGCCAGCAGCTCCAGGGTCAAGGAGACCCAGTACTTC. Its translation: CASSSRVKETQYF.

This CDR3 is CASSLGEGVFHVSYNEQFF. DNA of the CDR3: TGTGCCAGCAGCTTAGGTGAGGGGGTATTTCATGTCTCCTACAATGAGCAGTTCTTC. The chain recombines TRBV7-9 with TRBJ2-1; tentative D call: TRBD1 (6 bases). This CDR3 contains 19 residues. Germline CDR1 is SEHNR and CDR2 is FQNEAQ (reference sequence). Trimming took off 1 base at V and 0 bases at J, with 19 bases between the two ends.

The chain joins TRBV5-6 to TRBJ2-7; D may be TRBD2 (6 bases). V shed 3 bases and J shed 6 bases, with 10 bases lying between them. CDR1 SGHDT and CDR2 YYEEEE come from the germline V gene. The length of the CDR3 is 12 residues. Here the CDR3 reads CASSSLGGEQYF. Written as DNA, the CDR3 is TGTGCCAGCAGCTCTCTGGGGGGCGAGCAGTACTTC.

The rearrangement links TRBV6-1 to TRBJ2-1; 12 bases line up with TRBD2. Germline values: CDR1 MNHNS, CDR2 SASEGT. CDR3 length: 16 residues. Trimming took 8 bases from V and 7 from J; bases not matched to a gene: 12. The CDR3 DNA reads TGTGCCAGCGGTGGAATACTAGCGGGAGGCAAAAATGAGCAGTTCTTC. Its translation is CASGGILAGGKNEQFF.

The chain combines TRBV19 with TRBJ1-5; D gene unclear. Germline V gene sequence: CDR1 LNHDA, CDR2 SQIVND (reference sequence). CDR3 length equals 14 residues. V was shortened by 6 bases and J by 6 bases, with 15 bases between the two germline ends. Here the CDR3 reads CASSPSGEAQPQHF. As DNA, the CDR3 is TGTGCCAGTAGCCCCAGCGGGGAAGCTCAGCCCCAGCATTTT. Full variable domain (rest looked up from reference TRBV19 and TRBJ1-5): DGGITQSPKYLFRKEGQNVTLSCEQNLNHDAMYWYRQDPGQGLRLIYYSQIVNDFQKGDIAEGYSVSREKKESFPLTVTSAQKNPTAFYLCASSPSGEAQPQHFGDGTRLSIL.

In this sample, this clone turned up a few times. The rearrangement joins TRBV27 to TRBJ1-5; D is unresolved. CDR1 MNHEY and CDR2 SMNVEV come from the germline V gene (reference sequence). The CDR3 runs 15 residues. V dropped 5 bases and J dropped 5 bases, with 16 bases sitting between them. This CDR3 is CASSAWGGRDQPQHF. The CDR3 DNA follows: TGTGCCAGCAGTGCCTGGGGAGGGAGGGATCAGCCCCAGCATTTT.

V and J are TRBV27 and TRBJ1-5; 8 nucleotides match TRBD1. V lost 4 bases and J lost 3; bases outside the gene matches: 8. In germline, CDR1 is MNHEY, CDR2 SMNVEV (reference sequence). CDR3 size: 16 residues. The CDR3 protein is CASSSPGQGLNQPQHF. CDR3 coding DNA: TGTGCCAGCAGTTCACCCGGACAGGGCCTCAATCAGCCCCAGCATTTT.

This clone has just a few counts. The V call is TRBV5-1, the J call TRBJ2-3; D gene ambiguous. CDR3 length: 14 amino acids. Trimming removed 4 bases from V and 0 bases from J, with 9 bases in between. CDR1 SGHRS and CDR2 YFSETQ come from the germline V gene. CDR3 nucleotide sequence: TGCGCCAGCAGCGTCGCCGGGAGCACAGATACGCAGTATTTT. As protein: CASSVAGSTDTQYF.

V gene TRBV11-2 combines with J gene TRBJ2-5, with TRBD2 matching 8 bases. CDR1 is SGHAT and CDR2 is FQNNGV in the germline V gene. Trimming took 5 bases from V and 4 from J; bases not matched to a gene: 12. The CDR3 is made up of 16 amino acids. CDR3 sequence (DNA): TGTGCCAGCAGCCGGGGGGGTTTAACCAACGGAGAGACCCAGTACTTC. Translation gives CASSRGGLTNGETQYF.